The entry below describes one T cell receptor beta chain. As processed by the authors: Amplification of reference gene primers provided the estimated nucleated cell counts. The method was immunoSEQ multiplex PCR; TCRdb's version includes in-frame clones alone and lacks a portion of them. The DNA gave D and trimming, while V, J and clone size come from that table. This table holds approximately 140,000 clones, roughly 86% found once. This sample is drawn from a study of blood T cell repertoires in COVID-19. Study summary: From the United States, Italy and Spain came samples of acute and convalescent COVID-19. Sources were T cells, B-cell-depleted T cells, or PBMCs; the material itself was cDNA or gDNA.

Sequencing was performed on peripheral blood. This receptor was obtained from a human donor with acute or convalescent COVID-19. The donor label of this sample is uncertain.

CDR3 DNA sequence: TGCGCCAGCAGCTCCGAGCGGTTCACAGATACGCAGTATTTT. Translating gives CASSSERFTDTQYF. V gene TRBV5-1 combines with J gene TRBJ2-3, with D maybe TRBD2 (5 bases). Per the germline V gene, CDR1 is SGHRS and CDR2 is YFSETQ. Trimming pared 3 bases from V and 2 bases from J, leaving 10 bases between. There are 14 residues in the CDR3.